One sample yielded the 9 T cell receptor beta chains listed below, sequenced in a study of cytomegalovirus exposure and HLA in healthy donors. The PCR made use of 60 Vbeta and 13 Jbeta primers. Generated by immunoSEQ multiplex PCR, the TCRdb table keeps only in-frame clones and is missing some. Of tens of thousands of clones in the sample, roughly 70% were seen once. Sequencing was performed on PBMCs. These TCRs come from a woman aged 35 to 49 in good health and CMV-seropositive.

This chain uses TRBV18 with TRBJ1-5; D is perhaps TRBD1 (5 bases). Germline V gene data show CDR1 as KGHSH and CDR2 as LQKENI. The CDR3 length is 14 residues. V was pared by 2 bases and J by 0 bases, with 5 bases between. CDR3 in DNA: TGTGCCAGCTCACCAGACAGTAGCAATCAGCCCCAGCATTTT. Amino acid sequence: CASSPDSSNQPQHF.

V is TRBV12-5 and J is TRBJ2-3; D may be TRBD2 (6 bases). V lost 5 bases, J lost 3 bases, and 18 bases lay in between. This CDR3 is built from 16 residues. Germline V gene data show CDR1 as LGHNT and CDR2 as FRNRAP. The CDR3 nucleotides are TGTGCTAGTGGTCCTCTGGCGGGGCGGTGGACAGATACGCAGTATTTT. Its protein product is CASGPLAGRWTDTQYF.

Points on this clone: The same CDR3 also results from other DNA sequences found in this sample. The chain recombines TRBV27 with TRBJ2-7; D may be TRBD1 (5 bases). The CDR3 consists of 15 residues. With 1 base removed from V and 2 bases from J, the gap between germline ends came to 12 bases. Germline V gene sequence: CDR1 MNHEY, CDR2 SMNVEV (reference sequence). The CDR3 DNA sequence: TGTGCCAGCAGTTTATTGGGGCAGGGCGCCTACGAGCAGTACTTC. Translated, it gives CASSLLGQGAYEQYF.

The rearrangement links TRBV10-3 to TRBJ2-3, with D perhaps matching TRBD2 (7 bases). Germline CDR1 reads ENHRY; CDR2 reads SYGVKD. The CDR3 extends over 17 amino acids. Trimming pared 4 bases from V and 2 bases from J, leaving 19 bases between. The CDR3 DNA follows: TGTGCCATCAGTGCGAGGGGGGCGGGGGCAATCACAGATACGCAGTATTTT. It codes for CAISARGAGAITDTQYF.

The chain combines TRBV18 with TRBJ2-6; no firm D call. V was pared by 3 bases and J by 0 bases, with 12 bases between. This CDR3 has 17 amino acids. Germline V lookup: CDR1 KGHSH, CDR2 LQKENI. For the CDR3, the DNA is TGTGCCAGCTCACCGGCGGTTACGAGCTCTGGGGCCAACGTCCTGACTTTC. This gives the protein CASSPAVTSSGANVLTF.

This chain uses TRBV14 with TRBJ1-1; 9 bases line up with TRBD1. The CDR3 extends over 15 amino acids. The V gene end was trimmed by 3 bases and the J gene end by 5 bases; junction bases not matched to a gene: 7. From germline, CDR1 is SGHDN and CDR2 FVKESK. CDR3 residues: CASSQPTGGSTEAFF. The CDR3, as DNA: TGTGCCAGCAGCCAGCCGACAGGGGGGAGTACTGAAGCTTTCTTT.

This rearrangement joins TRBV5-6 to TRBJ2-1; the D gene is possibly TRBD1 (6 bases). The CDR3 is 14 amino acids. V was clipped by 9 bases and J by 0 bases, with 13 bases between them. Per the germline V gene, CDR1 is SGHDT and CDR2 is YYEEEE. The CDR3 DNA reads TGTGCCACCAAAAGGGGGAGCTCCTACAATGAGCAGTTCTTC. Amino acid sequence: CATKRGSSYNEQFF.

This chain uses TRBV5-6 with TRBJ1-6; possible D gene TRBD1, 6 bases. Germline values: CDR1 SGHDT, CDR2 YYEEEE. The V and J ends lost 4 bases and 8 bases respectively, with 13 bases between them. The CDR3 has 14 amino acids. CDR3 coding DNA: TGTGCCAGCAGCCCGGCGGACAGCCATTCACCCCTCCACTTT. This encodes CASSPADSHSPLHF.

The chain combines TRBV10-3 with TRBJ2-1; TRBD2 matches at 8 bases. J gave up 7 bases and V 3 bases, and 8 bases lay outside the gene matches. CDR1 and CDR2 (germline): ENHRY, SYGVKD. The CDR3 has 15 residues. The CDR3 loop is CAISEGSGGLNEQFF. CDR3 sequence (DNA): TGTGCCATCAGTGAAGGAAGCGGGGGCTTGAATGAGCAGTTCTTC.